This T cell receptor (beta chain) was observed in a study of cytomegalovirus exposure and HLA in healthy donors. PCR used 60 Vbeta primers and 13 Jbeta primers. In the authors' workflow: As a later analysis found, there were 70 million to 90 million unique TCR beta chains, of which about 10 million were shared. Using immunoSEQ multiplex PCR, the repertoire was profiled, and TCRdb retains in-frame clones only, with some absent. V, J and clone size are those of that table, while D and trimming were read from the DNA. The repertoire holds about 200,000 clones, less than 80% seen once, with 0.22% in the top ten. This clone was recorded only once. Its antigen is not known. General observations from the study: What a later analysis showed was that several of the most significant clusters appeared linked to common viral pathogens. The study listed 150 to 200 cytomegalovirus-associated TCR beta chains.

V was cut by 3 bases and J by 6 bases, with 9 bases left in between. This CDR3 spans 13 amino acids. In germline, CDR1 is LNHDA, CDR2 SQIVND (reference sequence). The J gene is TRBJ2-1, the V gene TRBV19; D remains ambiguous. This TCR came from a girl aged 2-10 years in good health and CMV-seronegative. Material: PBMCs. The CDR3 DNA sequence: TGTGCCAGTAGTATGGGCCACTTCAATGAGCAGTTCTTC. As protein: CASSMGHFNEQFF.